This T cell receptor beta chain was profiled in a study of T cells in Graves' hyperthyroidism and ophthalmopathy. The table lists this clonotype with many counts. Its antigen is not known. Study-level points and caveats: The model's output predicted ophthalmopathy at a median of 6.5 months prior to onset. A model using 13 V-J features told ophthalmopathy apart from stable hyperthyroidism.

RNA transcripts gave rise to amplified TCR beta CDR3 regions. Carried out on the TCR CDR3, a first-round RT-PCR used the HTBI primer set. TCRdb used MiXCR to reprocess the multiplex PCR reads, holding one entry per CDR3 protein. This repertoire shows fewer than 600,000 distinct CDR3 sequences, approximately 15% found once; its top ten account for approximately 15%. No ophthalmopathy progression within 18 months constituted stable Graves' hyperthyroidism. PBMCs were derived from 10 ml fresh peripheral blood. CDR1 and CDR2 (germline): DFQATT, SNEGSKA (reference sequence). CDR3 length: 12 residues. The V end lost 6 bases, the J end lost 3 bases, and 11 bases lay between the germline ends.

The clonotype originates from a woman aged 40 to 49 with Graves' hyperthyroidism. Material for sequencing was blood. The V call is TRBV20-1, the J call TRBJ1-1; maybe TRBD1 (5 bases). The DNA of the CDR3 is TGCAGTGCCTTGACAGATGACACTGAAGCTTTCTTT. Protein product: CSALTDDTEAFF.